This is a list of T cell receptor beta chains from one sample in a study of cytomegalovirus exposure and HLA in healthy donors. This table comes from immunoSEQ multiplex PCR, and its TCRdb copy is limited to in-frame clones, with some not included. Of 100,000 to 150,000 clones in the sample, around 73% were seen once. Sample: PBMCs. Receptors originate from a human donor in good health. Both conserved end residues are part of each CDR3. D genes are given only for firm matches. A row's size may be missing; if present it is once, few, many or a size class.

length	D	size	V	J	CDR3	DNA
15	.	few	TRBV4-3	TRBJ1-3	CASSQDTQDANTIYF	TGCGCCAGCAGCCAAGATACGCAGGATGCAAACACCATATATTTT
11	.	.	TRBV20-1	TRBJ2-1	CSASHTHWWLF	TGCAGTGCTTCCCATACCCATTGGTGGCTCTTC
12	.	few	TRBV27	TRBJ2-7	CASSLTPGSLYF	TGTGCCAGCAGTTTAACCCCGGGGAGCCTGTACTTC
12	.	few	TRBV6-5	TRBJ1-1	CASSYAVTEAFF	TGTGCCAGCAGTTATGCGGTCACTGAAGCTTTCTTT
14	.	once	TRBV19	TRBJ1-5	CASSIAGFGQPQHF	TGTGCCAGTAGTATAGCAGGGTTTGGTCAGCCCCAGCATTTT
16	.	.	TRBV7-4	TRBJ2-1	CASSLEGEGIPNEQFF	TGTGCCAGCAGCTTAGAGGGGGAGGGTATACCGAATGAGCAGTTCTTC
12	.	.	TRBV2	TRBJ2-3	CASRTGKDTQYF	TGTGCCAGCAGGACCGGGAAAGATACGCAGTATTTT
13	.	.	TRBV21-1	TRBJ1-2	CASSKSGGHGYTF	TGTGCCAGCAGCAAGAGTGGGGGACACGGCTACACCTTC
15	TRBD2	once	TRBV19	TRBJ2-7	CASSDSGGDFDEQYF	TGTGCCAGTAGTGACAGCGGGGGGGATTTCGACGAGCAGTACTTC
15	.	.	TRBV7-9	TRBJ2-2	CASSSRASNTGELFF	TGTGCCAGCAGCTCCAGGGCTTCCAACACCGGGGAGCTGTTTTTT
17	TRBD2	once	TRBV5-1	TRBJ2-3	CASSLYTGTRGADTQYF	TGCGCCAGCAGCCTTTATACCGGGACTAGAGGGGCAGATACGCAGTATTTT
15	.	.	TRBV7-9	TRBJ2-7	CSSSPERPTSYEQYF	TGTTCCAGCAGTCCAGAACGGCCTACTAGCTACGAGCAGTACTTC
16	.	.	TRBV15	TRBJ2-5	CATSRDSGGLGRTQYF	TGTGCCACCAGCAGAGATTCTGGGGGCCTGGGCAGGACCCAGTACTTC
14	.	few	TRBV6-5	TRBJ2-1	CASSYWGPYNEQFF	TGTGCCAGCAGTTACTGGGGGCCCTACAATGAGCAGTTCTTC
11	.	.	TRBV30	TRBJ2-2	CACLATGELFF	TGTGCCTGCCTAGCTACCGGGGAGCTGTTTTTT
13	.	.	TRBV4-3	TRBJ2-7	CASSPQGGGEQYF	TGCGCCAGCAGCCCTCAAGGGGGGGGCGAGCAGTACTTC
15	.	.	TRBV6-6	TRBJ2-7	CASRTEQLPTYEQYF	TGTGCCAGCCGGACAGAACAGCTGCCCACCTACGAGCAGTACTTC
13	.	.	TRBV14	TRBJ2-7	CASSQVPGHEQYF	TGTGCCAGCAGCCAAGTGCCAGGTCACGAGCAGTACTTC
19	TRBD2	.	TRBV4-2	TRBJ2-1	CASSQERSSGRAGYNEQFF	TGTGCCAGCAGCCAAGAGCGCTCCAGCGGGAGGGCCGGGTACAATGAGCAGTTCTTC
15	.	.	TRBV25-1	TRBJ2-1	CASSEYRQEYNEQFF	TGTGCCAGCAGTGAATATAGACAGGAGTACAATGAGCAGTTCTTC
14	.	once	TRBV5-4	TRBJ1-2	CASSTYRDLNGYTF	TGTGCCAGCAGCACCTACAGGGATCTAAACGGCTACACCTTC
12	.	.	TRBV30	TRBJ1-1	CAWVTGNTEAFF	TGTGCCTGGGTTACAGGGAACACTGAAGCTTTCTTT
17	TRBD1	.	TRBV5-6	TRBJ1-6	CASSSQGARSYNSPLHF	TGTGCCAGCAGCTCGCAGGGGGCCAGGTCCTATAATTCACCCCTCCACTTT
14	.	.	TRBV6-5	TRBJ1-1	CASTFRAKNTEAFF	TGTGCCAGCACCTTCAGGGCCAAGAACACTGAAGCTTTCTTT
12	.	.	TRBV5-4	TRBJ2-3	CASSLDQDTQYF	TGTGCCAGCAGCTTGGATCAAGATACGCAGTATTTT
15	TRBD1	.	TRBV30	TRBJ1-2	CAWSVSGQGLGGYTF	TGTGCCTGGAGTGTCTCGGGACAGGGGCTCGGGGGCTACACCTTC
15	.	once	TRBV5-1	TRBJ2-7	CASSLAGVASYEQYF	TGCGCCAGCAGCTTGGCCGGAGTGGCCTCCTACGAGCAGTACTTC
16	TRBD2	.	TRBV7-9	TRBJ2-5	CASSRRTSGIRETQYF	TGTGCCAGCAGCCGTAGGACTAGCGGGATTCGGGAGACCCAGTACTTC
16	.	.	TRBV7-9	TRBJ1-1	CSSSLFGRVINTEAFF	TGTTCCAGCAGCTTATTCGGGAGAGTCATTAACACTGAAGCTTTCTTT
13	.	.	TRBV27	TRBJ1-2	CASSPDGNYGYTF	TGTGCCAGCAGTCCTGACGGGAACTATGGCTACACCTTC
16	.	few	TRBV25-1	TRBJ1-4	CASSPPRGHTNEKLFF	TGTGCCAGCAGTCCACCCCGAGGGCACACCAATGAAAAACTGTTTTTT
17	.	.	TRBV11-2	TRBJ1-3	CASSLGTAYRSGNTIYF	TGTGCCAGCAGCTTAGGGACAGCTTATCGCTCTGGAAACACCATATATTTT
15	.	.	TRBV21-1	TRBJ1-1	CASSTVGQGNTEAFF	.
14	.	.	TRBV5-1	TRBJ1-2	CASSLVLPGGGYTF	TGCGCCAGCAGCTTGGTTCTCCCCGGGGGTGGCTACACCTTC
18	TRBD2	.	TRBV7-2	TRBJ2-7	CASSLILAGGLHIYEQYF	TGTGCCAGCAGCTTAATCCTAGCGGGGGGCCTTCACATCTACGAGCAGTACTTC
16	.	.	TRBV10-1	TRBJ2-1	CASSDTGVSGENEQFF	TGCGCCAGCAGTGACACCGGTGTCTCGGGAGAAAATGAGCAGTTCTTC
15	.	few	TRBV9	TRBJ1-2	CASSVGQGLGYGYTF	TGTGCCAGCAGCGTAGGGCAGGGGTTAGGGTATGGCTACACCTTC
14	TRBD1	.	TRBV2	TRBJ2-7	CASRGTGGAYEQYF	TGTGCCAGCAGGGGGACAGGAGGAGCCTACGAGCAGTACTTC
15	TRBD1	few	TRBV28	TRBJ2-5	CASSWGTGVQETQYF	TGTGCCAGCAGTTGGGGGACAGGCGTACAAGAGACCCAGTACTTC
14	.	.	TRBV7-8	TRBJ1-1	CASGPIRVWTEAFF	TGTGCCAGCGGCCCCATACGGGTTTGGACTGAAGCTTTCTTT
12	.	once	TRBV28	TRBJ2-3	CASSLVRDTQYF	TGTGCCAGCAGTTTGGTGAGAGATACGCAGTATTTT
11	.	.	TRBV6-5	TRBJ1-2	CASSQGLGYTF	TGTGCCAGCAGTCAGGGGTTGGGCTACACCTTC
16	.	.	TRBV10-3	TRBJ2-2	CAISEGSGANTGELFF	TGTGCCATCAGTGAGGGCAGCGGTGCGAACACCGGGGAGCTGTTTTTT
12	.	.	TRBV19	TRBJ2-5	CASSRQRETQYF	TGTGCCAGTAGTCGGCAGCGAGAGACCCAGTACTTC
14	.	.	TRBV7-9	TRBJ1-2	CSSSLPGMEYGYTF	TGTTCCAGCAGCTTGCCAGGGATGGAGTATGGCTACACCTTC
15	.	.	TRBV5-6	TRBJ1-1	CASSWGGRENTEAFF	TGTGCCAGCAGCTGGGGGGGGAGGGAAAATACTGAAGCTTTCTTT
16	TRBD2	few	TRBV5-8	TRBJ2-5	CASTRGRLAKQETQYF	TGTGCCAGCACCCGAGGGCGACTAGCCAAACAAGAGACCCAGTACTTC
14	TRBD1	.	TRBV28	TRBJ1-2	CASSHGTGQYGYTF	TGTGCCAGCAGCCACGGGACGGGACAGTATGGCTACACCTTC
12	.	.	TRBV2	TRBJ1-1	CARLSLNTEAFF	TGTGCCAGGCTTAGCCTGAACACTGAAGCTTTCTTT
13	TRBD1	once	TRBV27	TRBJ1-5	CASSTTGSQPQHF	TGTGCCAGCAGTACGACAGGGAGTCAGCCCCAGCATTTT
15	.	once	TRBV6-4	TRBJ2-1	CASSPTPGTYNEQFF	TGTGCCAGCAGTCCGACCCCGGGTACCTACAATGAGCAGTTCTTC
12	.	few	TRBV19	TRBJ1-5	CASRDGIQPQHF	TGTGCGAGTAGGGACGGGATTCAGCCCCAGCATTTT
18	TRBD2	.	TRBV16	TRBJ2-1	CASSQSPFGGSSYNEQFF	TGTGCCAGCAGCCAATCGCCCTTCGGGGGGAGCTCCTACAATGAGCAGTTCTTC
16	TRBD2	.	TRBV29-1	TRBJ2-5	CSGAGLAGMGVETQYF	TGCAGCGGCGCGGGGCTAGCGGGAATGGGAGTAGAGACCCAGTACTTC
15	.	.	TRBV28	TRBJ1-2	CASSWGGSLIYGYTF	TGTGCCAGCAGTTGGGGGGGCTCTCTGATCTATGGCTACACCTTC
16	TRBD1	.	TRBV28	TRBJ1-5	CASSPHEGAGNQPQHF	TGTGCCAGCAGTCCCCATGAGGGGGCAGGGAATCAGCCCCAGCATTTT
15	TRBD1	.	TRBV9	TRBJ1-6	CASSVVGTGSSPLHF	TGTGCCAGCAGCGTAGTGGGGACAGGCTCTTCACCCCTCCACTTT
14	TRBD1	.	TRBV6-6	TRBJ2-7	CASSDWTGVSEQYF	TGTGCCAGCAGTGATTGGACAGGGGTAAGCGAGCAGTACTTC